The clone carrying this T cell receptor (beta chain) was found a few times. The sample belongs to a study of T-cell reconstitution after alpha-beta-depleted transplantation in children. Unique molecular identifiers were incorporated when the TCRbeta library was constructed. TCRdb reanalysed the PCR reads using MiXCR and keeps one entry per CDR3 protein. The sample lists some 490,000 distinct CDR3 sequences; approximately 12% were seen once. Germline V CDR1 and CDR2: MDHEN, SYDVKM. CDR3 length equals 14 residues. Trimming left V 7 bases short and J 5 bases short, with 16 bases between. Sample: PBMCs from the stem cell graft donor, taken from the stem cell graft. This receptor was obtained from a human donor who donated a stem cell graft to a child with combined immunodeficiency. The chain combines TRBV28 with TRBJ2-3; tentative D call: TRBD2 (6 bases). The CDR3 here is CASTEGKYVDTQYF. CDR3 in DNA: TGTGCCAGCACGGAGGGGAAGTATGTAGATACGCAGTATTTT.